This T cell receptor beta chain emerged from a study of tumor-infiltrating lymphocytes in primary liver carcinoma. Study in general: The patients, men and women alike, were aged 30 to 69 years. Broader study findings: Tumor top-250-clone fraction significantly exceeded that of blood (p = 0.039).

Starting material for RNA and DNA co-extraction consisted of about 20-33 mg of unsorted bulk tissue. Patients underwent resection of primary liver carcinoma. Constant-region priming of roughly 500 ng total RNA yielded TCR beta cDNA. TCR beta libraries came from three nested multiplex PCR rounds using slightly modified ARM-PCR. Rounds one and two of PCR, each of roughly 10 cycles, were primed with TRBV1-TRBV30 forward primers and a C-beta reverse primer. TCRdb re-called the multiplex PCR reads with MiXCR, one entry per CDR3 protein. The data hold approximately 30,000 distinct CDR3 sequences, with roughly 77% observed a single time. This clonotype was observed a handful of times. What it recognizes is unknown. V shed 1 base and J shed 8 bases, with 12 bases lying between them. CDR1 DFQATT and CDR2 SNEGSKA come from the germline V gene (reference sequence). This CDR3 region has 13 residues.

This receptor was obtained from a woman aged 30 to 39 with primary liver carcinoma and hepatitis B virus infection. The specimen was liver tumor tissue from sampling region 3. Specified subset: tumor region T3, left-lateral pole. The rearrangement uses TRBV20-1 and TRBJ2-4, with a weak D call TRBD2 (6 bases). The CDR3 DNA is TGCAGTGCTAGAGCCACGACGGGAGACATTCAGTACTTC. It encodes CSARATTGDIQYF.